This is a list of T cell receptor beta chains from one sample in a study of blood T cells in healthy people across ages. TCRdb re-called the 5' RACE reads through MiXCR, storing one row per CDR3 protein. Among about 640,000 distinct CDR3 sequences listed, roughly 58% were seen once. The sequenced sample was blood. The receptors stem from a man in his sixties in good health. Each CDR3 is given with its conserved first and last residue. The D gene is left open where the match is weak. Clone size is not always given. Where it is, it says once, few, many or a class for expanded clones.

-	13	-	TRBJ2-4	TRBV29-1	TGCAGCGTTGAAACGAGCCGAGCGGACATTCAGTACTTC	CSVETSRADIQYF
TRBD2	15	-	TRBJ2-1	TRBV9	TGTGCCAGCAGCGTAGGGGAGGGTAGCTACAATGAGCAGTTCTTC	CASSVGEGSYNEQFF
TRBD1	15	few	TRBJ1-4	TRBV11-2	TGTGCCAGCAGCTTGGAACAGGGACAGAATGAAAAACTGTTTTTT	CASSLEQGQNEKLFF
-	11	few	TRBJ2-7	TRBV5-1	TGCGCCAGCAGATGGGGAAACGAGCAGTACTTC	CASRWGNEQYF
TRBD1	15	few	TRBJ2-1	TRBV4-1	TGCGCCAGCAGCCAAGGACAGGGGGCGGACAATGAGCAGTTCTTC	CASSQGQGADNEQFF
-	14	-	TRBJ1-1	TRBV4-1	TGCGCCGGCAGCCAAGCAGGGGTGAACACTGAAGCTTTCTTT	CAGSQAGVNTEAFF
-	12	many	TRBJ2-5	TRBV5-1	TGTGCCAGCAGTAGACAGCAAGAGACCCAGTACTTC	CASSRQQETQYF
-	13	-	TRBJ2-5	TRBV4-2	TGTGCCAGCAGCCAAGAGCACCAAGAGACCCAGTACTTC	CASSQEHQETQYF
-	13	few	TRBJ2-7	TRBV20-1	TGCAGTGCCCCAGCGGGTTCCCCCTACGAGCAGTACTTC	CSAPAGSPYEQYF
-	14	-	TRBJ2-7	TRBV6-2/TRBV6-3	TGTGCCAGCAGTTACGCAGGACCCTACAATGAGCAGTACTTC	CASSYAGPYNEQYF
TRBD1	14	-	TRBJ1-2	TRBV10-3	TGTGCCATCAGGGGAGGACAGGGCGACTATGGCTACACCTTC	CAIRGGQGDYGYTF
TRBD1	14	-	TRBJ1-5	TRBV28	TGTGCCAGCAAACGGACAGGGGGCGCGCAGCCCCAGCATTTT	CASKRTGGAQPQHF
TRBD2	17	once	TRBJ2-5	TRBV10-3	TGTGCCATCAGTAGGACTAGCGGGGGATCAATCCAAGAGACCCAGTACTTC	CAISRTSGGSIQETQYF
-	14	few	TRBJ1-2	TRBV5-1	TGCGCCAGCAGCTTGCTACTCTCCGGCTATGGCTACACCTTC	CASSLLLSGYGYTF
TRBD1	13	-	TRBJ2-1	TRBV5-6	TGTGCCAGCAGACCGACAGGGGGCAATGAGCAGTTCTTC	CASRPTGGNEQFF
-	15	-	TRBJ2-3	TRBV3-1	TGTGCCAGCAGCCGCGCTCAGGGGGGCATAGATACGCAGTATTTT	CASSRAQGGIDTQYF
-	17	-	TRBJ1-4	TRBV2	TGTGCCAGCAGGGGAGGAGCCCCAGGGGCAACTAATGAAAAACTGTTTTTT	CASRGGAPGATNEKLFF
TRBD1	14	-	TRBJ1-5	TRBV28	TGTGCCAGCAGTCCAGACAGGGGTTATCAGCCCCAGCATTTT	CASSPDRGYQPQHF
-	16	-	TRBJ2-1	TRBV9	TGTGCCAGCAGCGTAGCACTGGAAAGCTCCTACAATGAGCAGTTCTTC	CASSVALESSYNEQFF
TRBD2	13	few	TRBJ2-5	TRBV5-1	TGCGCCAGCAGCCCCGGCGTAGCGGGGGAGCAGTACTTC	CASSPGVAGEQYF
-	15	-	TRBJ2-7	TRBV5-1	TGCGCCAGCAGCTTGCGGGGAGCGCTGACCTACGAGCAGTACTTC	CASSLRGALTYEQYF
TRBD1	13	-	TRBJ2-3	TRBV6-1	TGTGCCAGCAGCGGACAGGGTCGGGATACGCAGTATTTT	CASSGQGRDTQYF
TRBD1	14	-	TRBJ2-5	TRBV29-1	TGCAGCGTTGAAAAGGGACAGGGTAGGGAGACCCAGTACTTC	CSVEKGQGRETQYF
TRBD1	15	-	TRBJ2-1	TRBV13	TGTGCCAGCAGCGCGCCGGGACAGGGGATCAATGAGCAGTTCTTC	CASSAPGQGINEQFF
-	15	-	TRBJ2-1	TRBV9	TGTGCCAGCAGCGCAACTAGGTTTTCCTACAATGAGCAGTTCTTC	CASSATRFSYNEQFF
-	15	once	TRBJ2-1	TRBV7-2	TGTGCCAGCAGCCCCCGGTGGGGAGGAGATGGTGAGCAGTTCTTC	CASSPRWGGDGEQFF
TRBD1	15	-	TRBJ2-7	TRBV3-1	TGTGCCAGCAACTACACCGGGACAGAATACTACGAGCAGTACTTC	CASNYTGTEYYEQYF
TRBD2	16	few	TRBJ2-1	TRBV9	TGTGCCAGCAGCGGCCGACTAGCGGGGGGGTACAATGAGCAGTTCTTC	CASSGRLAGGYNEQFF
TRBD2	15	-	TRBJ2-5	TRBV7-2	TGTGCCAGCAGACAACTAGCGGCCGGCTGGGAGACCCAGTACTTC	CASRQLAAGWETQYF
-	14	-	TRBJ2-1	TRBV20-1	TGCAGTGCTAGAGCTCGACCTTCCTACAATGAGCAGTTCTTC	CSARARPSYNEQFF
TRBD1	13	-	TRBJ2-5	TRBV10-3	TGTGCCATCAGGACTGACAGGGACGAGACCCAGTACTTC	CAIRTDRDETQYF
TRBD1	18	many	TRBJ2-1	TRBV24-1	TGTGCCACCAGTGATTTGAGCCCCGGACAGGGACTCTACAATGAGCAGTTCTTC	CATSDLSPGQGLYNEQFF
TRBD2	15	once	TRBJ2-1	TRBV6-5	TGTGCCAGCAGTCAAGCGGGGGGGCCCCACAATGAGCAGTTCTTC	CASSQAGGPHNEQFF
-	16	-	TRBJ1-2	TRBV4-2	TGTGCCAGCAGCCAATCCCTACGGGAGTCCTATGGTGGCTACACCTTC	CASSQSLRESYGGYTF
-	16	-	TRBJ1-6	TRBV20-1	TGCAGTGCTAGAGATGGTACAGGGATCGGGAATTCACCCCTCCACTTT	CSARDGTGIGNSPLHF
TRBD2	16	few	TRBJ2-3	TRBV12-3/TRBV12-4	TGTGCCAGCAGTTTAAGCGGGGGGGCCTCTACAGATACGCAGTATTTT	CASSLSGGASTDTQYF
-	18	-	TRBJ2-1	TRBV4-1	TGCGCCAGCAGCCAAGGAGTCGGTAGGGCGGGATCCTACAATGAGCAGTTCTTC	CASSQGVGRAGSYNEQFF
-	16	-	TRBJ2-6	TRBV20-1	TGCAGTGCTAGATCAGGGGCCGGGACTGGGGCCAACGTCCTGACTTTC	CSARSGAGTGANVLTF
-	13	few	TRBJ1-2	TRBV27	TGTGCCAGCAGTCTCCAGGGGTTCGGCGGCTACACCTTC	CASSLQGFGGYTF
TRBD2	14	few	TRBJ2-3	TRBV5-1	TGCGCCAGCAGCGTCGGGGGGGCCCCGGATACGCAGTATTTT	CASSVGGAPDTQYF
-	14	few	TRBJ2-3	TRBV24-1	TGTGCCACCTCCCGGAGCCTGAGTACAGATACGCAGTATTTT	CATSRSLSTDTQYF
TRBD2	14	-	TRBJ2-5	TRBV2	TGTGCCAGCCTTGACGGGGGGGCCGGAGAGACCCAGTACTTC	CASLDGGAGETQYF
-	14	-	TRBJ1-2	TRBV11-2	TGTGCCAGCAGCGCGGGCTCGAATAACTATGGCTACACCTTC	CASSAGSNNYGYTF
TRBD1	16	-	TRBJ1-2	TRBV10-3	TGTGCCATCAGTGAGTCAAGACAGGGGTCTAACTATGGCTACACCTTC	CAISESRQGSNYGYTF
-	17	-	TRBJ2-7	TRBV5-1	TGCGCCAGCAGCTTGGGGATGGCGTCGGGCTCAACCTACGAGCAGTACTTC	CASSLGMASGSTYEQYF
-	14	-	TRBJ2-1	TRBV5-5	TGTGCCAGCAGCTTGGGGGCGGTTCAAGAGACCCAGTTCTTC	CASSLGAVQETQFF
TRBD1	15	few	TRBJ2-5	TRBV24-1	TGTGCCACCAGTGATGGACAGGGACTGGGGGAGACCCAGTACTTC	CATSDGQGLGETQYF
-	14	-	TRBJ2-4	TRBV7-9	TGTGCCAGCAGCTTAGGACTGGGGAGAAACATTCAGTACTTC	CASSLGLGRNIQYF
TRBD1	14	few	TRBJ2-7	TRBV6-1	TGTGCCTCCTCGCGGACAGGGGGCACCTACGAGCAGTACTTC	CASSRTGGTYEQYF
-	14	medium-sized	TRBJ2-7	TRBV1	TGCACCAGCAGCCTAACGCGGAGGGGGCGTGAGCAGTACTTC	CTSSLTRRGREQYF